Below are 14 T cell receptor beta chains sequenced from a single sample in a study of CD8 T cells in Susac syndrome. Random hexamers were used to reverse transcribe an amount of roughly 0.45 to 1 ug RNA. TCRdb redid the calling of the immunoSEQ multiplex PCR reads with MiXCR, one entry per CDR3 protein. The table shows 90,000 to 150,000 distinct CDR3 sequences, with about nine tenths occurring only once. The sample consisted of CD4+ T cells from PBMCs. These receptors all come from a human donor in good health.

In nucleotides, the CDR3 is TGCAGCGGCGAGGATCGGAATACGCAGTATTTT. Its protein is CSGEDRNTQYF. This rearrangement joins TRBV29-1 to TRBJ2-3; unclear D gene. V lost 7 bases to trimming and J lost 7 bases, with 12 bases between them. This CDR3 spans 11 amino acids. Germline V CDR1 and CDR2: SQVTM, ANQGSEA.

The CDR3 sequence: CASSQTATSGGGNEQFF. The CDR3 DNA is TGTGCCAGCAGCCAAACTGCGACTAGCGGGGGGGGCAATGAGCAGTTCTTC. The J gene is TRBJ2-1, the V gene TRBV7-2; 14 bases fit TRBD2. CDR1 SGHTA and CDR2 FQGNSA come from the germline V gene. The CDR3 extends over 17 amino acids. V gave up 5 bases and J gave up 6 bases; unmatched junction bases: 9.

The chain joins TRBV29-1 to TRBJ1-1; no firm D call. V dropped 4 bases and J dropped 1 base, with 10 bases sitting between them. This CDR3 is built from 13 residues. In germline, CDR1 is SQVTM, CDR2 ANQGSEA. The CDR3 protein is CSVAETENTEAFF. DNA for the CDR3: TGCAGCGTTGCCGAGACGGAGAACACTGAAGCTTTCTTT.

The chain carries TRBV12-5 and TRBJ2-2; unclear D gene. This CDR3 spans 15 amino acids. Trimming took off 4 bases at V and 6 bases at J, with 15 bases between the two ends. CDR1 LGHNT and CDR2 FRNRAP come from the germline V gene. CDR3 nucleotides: TGTGCTAGTGGTTCACGCGCTCATGCGTCCGGGGAGCTGTTTTTT. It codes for CASGSRAHASGELFF.

The CDR3 spells CSARDKPSGTSGANVLTF. The CDR3 region has the DNA TGCAGTGCTAGAGATAAGCCTAGCGGGACCTCTGGGGCCAACGTCCTGACTTTC. V is TRBV20-1 and J is TRBJ2-6, with TRBD2 identical over 9 bases. CDR1 is DFQATT, CDR2 SNEGSKA, per germline (reference sequence). The CDR3 is 18 amino acids. The trim removed 0 bases at V and 0 bases at J, leaving 6 bases unmatched.

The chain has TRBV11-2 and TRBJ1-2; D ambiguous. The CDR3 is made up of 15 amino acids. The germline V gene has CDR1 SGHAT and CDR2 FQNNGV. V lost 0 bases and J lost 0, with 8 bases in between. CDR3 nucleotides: TGTGCCAGCAGCTTAGAAAGCTCATCTAACTATGGCTACACCTTC. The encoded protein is CASSLESSSNYGYTF.

CDR3 loop: CSAGAGLLSTDTQYF. The CDR3, as DNA: TGCAGCGCTGGTGCCGGACTTTTAAGCACAGATACGCAGTATTTT. The rearrangement uses TRBV29-1 and TRBJ2-3, with D possibly being TRBD2 (5 bases). Germline V CDR1 and CDR2: SQVTM, ANQGSEA. Trimming removed 7 bases from V and 0 bases from J, with 17 bases in between. This CDR3 region has 15 residues.

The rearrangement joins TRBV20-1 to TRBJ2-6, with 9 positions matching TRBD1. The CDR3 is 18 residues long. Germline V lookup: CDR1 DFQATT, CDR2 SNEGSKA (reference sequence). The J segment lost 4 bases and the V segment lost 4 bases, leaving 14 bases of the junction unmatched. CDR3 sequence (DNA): TGCAGTGCTATTGACAGGGGGAGTCTGTTGGAAGGGGCCAACGTCCTGACTTTC. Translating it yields CSAIDRGSLLEGANVLTF.

CDR3 bases: TGTGCCAGCAGCCCAAGACGTGATGGCTACACCTTC. Translating it yields CASSPRRDGYTF. The V gene is TRBV12-3 or TRBV12-4, the J gene TRBJ1-2; no clear D gene. Trimming took 6 bases from V and 6 from J, leaving 11 bases between them. The CDR3 loop spans 12 amino acids.

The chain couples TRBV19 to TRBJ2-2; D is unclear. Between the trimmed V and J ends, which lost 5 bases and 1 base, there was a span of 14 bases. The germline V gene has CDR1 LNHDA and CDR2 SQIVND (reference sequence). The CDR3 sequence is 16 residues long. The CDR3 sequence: CASSPSLTLNTGELFF. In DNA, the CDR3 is TGTGCCAGTAGTCCCTCTTTAACACTGAACACCGGGGAGCTGTTTTTT.

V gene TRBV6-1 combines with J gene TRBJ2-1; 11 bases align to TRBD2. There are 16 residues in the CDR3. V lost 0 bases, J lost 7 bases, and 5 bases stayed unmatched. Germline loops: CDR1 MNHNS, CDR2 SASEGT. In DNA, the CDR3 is TGTGCCAGCAGTGAAGCTAGCGGGAGGGCAACAAATGAGCAGTTCTTC. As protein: CASSEASGRATNEQFF.

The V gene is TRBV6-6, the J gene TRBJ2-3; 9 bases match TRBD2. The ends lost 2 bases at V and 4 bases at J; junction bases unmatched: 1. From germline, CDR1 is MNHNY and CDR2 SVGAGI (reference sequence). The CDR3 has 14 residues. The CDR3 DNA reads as TGTGCCAGCAGTTACGTAGCGGGGGCAGATACGCAGTATTTT. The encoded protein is CASSYVAGADTQYF.

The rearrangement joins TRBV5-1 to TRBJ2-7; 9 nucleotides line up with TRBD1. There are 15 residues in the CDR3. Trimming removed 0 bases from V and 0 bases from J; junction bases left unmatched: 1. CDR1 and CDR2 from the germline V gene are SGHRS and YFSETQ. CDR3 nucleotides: TGCGCCAGCAGCTTGGCGACAGGGGGCTCCTACGAGCAGTACTTC. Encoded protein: CASSLATGGSYEQYF. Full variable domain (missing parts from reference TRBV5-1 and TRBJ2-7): KAGVTQTPRYLIKTRGQQVTLSCSPISGHRSVSWYQQTPGQGLQFLFEYFSETQRNKGNFPGRFSGRQFSNSRSEMNVSTLELGDSALYLCASSLATGGSYEQYFGPGTRLTVT.

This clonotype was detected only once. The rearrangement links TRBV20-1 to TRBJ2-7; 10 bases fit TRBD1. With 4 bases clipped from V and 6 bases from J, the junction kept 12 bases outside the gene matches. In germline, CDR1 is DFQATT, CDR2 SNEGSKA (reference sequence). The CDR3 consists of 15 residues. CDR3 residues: CSAITPGQGTGEQYF. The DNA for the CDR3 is TGCAGTGCTATTACCCCGGGACAGGGGACGGGCGAGCAGTACTTC.